This passage covers 10 T cell receptor beta chains from one sample sequenced in a study of T cells in Graves' hyperthyroidism and ophthalmopathy. It was RNA transcripts that yielded the amplified TCR beta CDR3 regions. RT-PCR in the first round (using the HTBI primer set) targeted the TCR CDR3. MiXCR, applied by TCRdb to the multiplex PCR reads, yields one record per CDR3 protein. This sample has under 400,000 distinct CDR3 sequences, with 20% to 25% found just once. The specimen was blood. The origin of the receptors is a man aged 45-60 years with Graves' hyperthyroidism.

At least ten counts were recorded for this clonotype. V gene TRBV2 combines with J gene TRBJ2-1; 8 bases match TRBD2. This CDR3 region has 16 residues. Germline CDR1 SNHLY, CDR2 FYNNEI. With V trimmed by 6 bases and J by 7 bases, 14 bases remained unmatched. This CDR3 is CASSRDSGAAVNEQFF. In DNA, the CDR3 is TGTGCCAGCAGCCGGGATAGCGGGGCCGCGGTTAATGAGCAGTTCTTC.

This clonotype was seen repeatedly, ten times or more. This rearrangement joins TRBV20-1 to TRBJ2-5, with D possibly being TRBD1 (6 bases). Germline CDR1 reads DFQATT; CDR2 reads SNEGSKA (reference sequence). CDR3 length: 14 residues. Trimming removed 1 base at V and 7 bases at J, with 16 bases between. The CDR3 DNA is TGCAGTGCTAGAGCCCTACAGGCACAGGGGACCCAGTACTTC. This encodes CSARALQAQGTQYF.

As regards this clonotype: A much larger clonotype is one base distant, so this may be a read error. This sequence joins TRBV12-3 or TRBV12-4 and TRBJ1-1; no reliable D call. The CDR3 covers 15 residues. V lost 0 bases to trimming and J lost 7 bases, with 15 bases between them. The CDR3 nucleotides read TGTGCCAGCAGTTTAGCGGGAGGTCGGAGCATTGAAGCTTTCTTT. Residues: CASSLAGGRSIEAFF.

A single count supports this clonotype. The gene calls are TRBV27 and TRBJ2-7; D gene unclear. The V end lost 4 bases, the J end lost 4 bases, and 11 bases lay between the germline ends. Germline V gene data show CDR1 as MNHEY and CDR2 as SMNVEV (reference sequence). This CDR3 has 13 residues. CDR3 loop: CASSYRPGYEQYF. In DNA, the CDR3 is TGTGCCAGCAGTTACAGACCTGGATACGAGCAGTACTTC.

The genes are TRBV27 and TRBJ2-7; 7 bases map to TRBD2. The CDR3 is 17 residues long. Germline CDR1 reads MNHEY; CDR2 reads SMNVEV (reference sequence). Trimming at V came to 3 bases and at J to 0 bases, leaving 11 bases not matched to a gene. The CDR3 region has the DNA TGTGCCAGCAGTTTGTCGGGCCCTAGCGGACCCTCCTACGAGCAGTACTTC. Translating it yields CASSLSGPSGPSYEQYF.

This clonotype was observed a handful of times. The chain couples TRBV6-1 to TRBJ2-1; D not resolved. The CDR3 consists of 13 residues. The V end was cut by 7 bases, the J end by 3 bases, with 10 bases between. The germline CDR1 and CDR2 sequences are MNHNS and SASEGT. The CDR3 spells CASMRSSYNEQFF. The CDR3 nucleotides are TGTGCCAGCATGAGAAGCAGCTACAATGAGCAGTTCTTC.

The V and J genes are TRBV2 and TRBJ1-1; D is undetermined. Trimming took off 8 bases at V and 1 base at J, with 20 bases between the two ends. Germline V CDR1 and CDR2: SNHLY, FYNNEI. This CDR3 contains 16 residues. The CDR3 DNA reads TGTGCCAGCCTTGAACTGGGGTGGACGGCGAACACTGAAGCTTTCTTT. It translates to CASLELGWTANTEAFF.

This chain connects TRBV11-3 to TRBJ2-5; D unclear. CDR1 is SGHNT, CDR2 YENEEA, per germline. V was cut by 2 bases and J by 2 bases, with 15 bases left in between. This CDR3 is built from 16 residues. Here the CDR3 DNA reads TGTGCCAGCAGCTTATCGACACAGACTTTACAAGAGACCCAGTACTTC. It translates to CASSLSTQTLQETQYF.

This clonotype was recorded at least ten times. The chain is built from TRBV7-6 and TRBJ2-1, with unresolved D. The CDR3 has 14 residues. V lost 8 bases and J 4 bases, leaving 15 bases between the germline ends. Germline CDR1 SGHVS, CDR2 FNYEAQ. The CDR3 sequence is CASSGIREYNEQFF. The CDR3 DNA sequence: TGTGCCAGCTCGGGCATCCGAGAATACAATGAGCAGTTCTTC.

This clonotype was counted a few times. Written as DNA, the CDR3 is TGCGCCAGCAGCCCCACGGACAGGTTCTACGAGCAGTACTTC. This codes for CASSPTDRFYEQYF. V and J are TRBV5-1 and TRBJ2-7; 7 positions agree with TRBD1. Trimming removed 4 bases from V and 3 bases from J; junction bases left unmatched: 7. This CDR3 has 14 amino acids. Germline CDR1 and CDR2: SGHRS and YFSETQ.